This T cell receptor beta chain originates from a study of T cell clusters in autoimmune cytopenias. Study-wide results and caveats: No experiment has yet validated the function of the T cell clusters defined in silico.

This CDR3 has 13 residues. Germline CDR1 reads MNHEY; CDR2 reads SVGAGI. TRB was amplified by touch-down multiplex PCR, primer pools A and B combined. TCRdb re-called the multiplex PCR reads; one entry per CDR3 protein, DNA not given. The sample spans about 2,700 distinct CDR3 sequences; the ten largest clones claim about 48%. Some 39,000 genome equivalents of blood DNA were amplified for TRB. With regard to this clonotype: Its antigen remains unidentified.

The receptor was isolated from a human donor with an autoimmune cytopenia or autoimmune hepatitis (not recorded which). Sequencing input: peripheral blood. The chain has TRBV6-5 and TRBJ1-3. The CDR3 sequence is CASTSQTGNTIYF.